Detailed here is one T cell receptor (beta chain). In the source study's methods: Reference gene primer amplification gave estimated nucleated cell counts. Data came from immunoSEQ multiplex PCR; TCRdb stores just in-frame clones and leaves some out. V and J calls and clone size come straight from that table; D and trimming were deduced from the DNA. Among fewer than 250,000 clones listed, approximately 80% were seen once. The source of the sample is a study of blood T cell repertoires in COVID-19. Study-level information: Some COVID-19 samples were acute and others convalescent; all came from the United States, Italy and Spain. Nucleic acid was either cDNA or gDNA, and it came from T cells, B-cell-depleted T cells, or PBMCs.

CDR1 is SGHTA, CDR2 FQGNSA, per germline. The CDR3 consists of 18 residues. The ends lost 5 bases at V and 4 bases at J; junction bases unmatched: 17. The gene calls are TRBV7-2 and TRBJ1-1, with 9 positions matching TRBD1. The sample was peripheral blood. The sequence was collected from an older woman with active or convalescent COVID-19. CDR3 DNA sequence: TGTGCCAGCAGCATAAGCGTCCCGGGACAGGGATCGGGCACTGAAGCTTTCTTT. Protein product: CASSISVPGQGSGTEAFF.